The 18 T cell receptor beta chains given below trace back to one sample, sequenced in a study of T cell repertoires in cytomegalovirus infection. Their antigen targets remain unknown. MiXCR, run by TCRdb on the reads, gives a single entry per CDR3 protein. This table has roughly 500,000 distinct CDR3 sequences, 30% to 40% appearing once. Source: cultured PBMCs, taken from culture after CMV antigen stimulation. The receptors originated from a human donor in good health (CMV status not recorded). Some clones in this sample may be carry-over from other donors' samples.

The rearrangement uses TRBV5-4 and TRBJ2-1, with TRBD2 matching 8 bases. CDR3 length: 15 amino acids. The germline gives CDR1 SGHNT, CDR2 YYREEE (reference sequence). V was clipped by 5 bases and J by 6 bases; unmatched bases: 10. The CDR3 DNA follows: TGTGCCAGCAGGACCGGGACTAGAGGGTCCAATGAGCAGTTCTTC. Translating it yields CASRTGTRGSNEQFF.

The chain uses TRBV7-2 and TRBJ2-5, with D perhaps TRBD1 (6 bases). The CDR3 is 14 amino acids. CDR1 SGHTA and CDR2 FQGNSA come from the germline V gene. Trimming took off 5 bases at V and 7 bases at J, with 17 bases between the two ends. The CDR3 reads CASSPNGQMGTQYF. The CDR3 DNA reads TGTGCCAGCAGCCCCAACGGACAGATGGGGACCCAGTACTTC. Complete variable domain (other parts from reference TRBV7-2 and TRBJ2-5): GAGVSQSPSNKVTEKGKDVELRCDPISGHTALYWYRQSLGQGLEFLIYFQGNSAPDKSGLPSDRFSAERTGGSVSTLTIQRTQQEDSAVYLCASSPNGQMGTQYFGPGTRLLVL.

This clonotype was seen repeatedly, ten times or more. The chain combines TRBV7-2 with TRBJ1-5; the match to TRBD1 covers 9 bases. There are 15 residues in the CDR3. The V and J ends lost 6 bases and 3 bases, in that order; junction bases with no gene match: 6. Germline V lookup: CDR1 SGHTA, CDR2 FQGNSA. The CDR3 DNA follows: TGTGCCAGCAGACCAACAGGGGGCACCAATCAGCCCCAGCATTTT. Protein: CASRPTGGTNQPQHF.

The genes are TRBV5-1 and TRBJ1-2; D gene ambiguous. V was cut by 0 bases and J by 1 base, with 10 bases left in between. The CDR3 has 15 residues. The germline gives CDR1 SGHRS, CDR2 YFSETQ. This CDR3 reads CASSLDPPFNYGYTF. As DNA, the CDR3 is TGCGCCAGCAGCTTGGACCCCCCGTTTAACTATGGCTACACCTTC.

This chain links TRBV12-3 or TRBV12-4 with TRBJ2-1, with 7 bases lining up with TRBD1. The CDR3 has 13 residues. V gave up 10 bases and J gave up 9 bases; unmatched junction bases: 12. CDR3 residues: CAIALDRPGEQFF. The CDR3 DNA is TGTGCCATCGCACTGGACAGGCCGGGTGAGCAGTTCTTC.

This clonotype was found many times. The J gene is TRBJ2-5, the V gene TRBV20-1; 8 positions agree with TRBD2. The CDR3 is 16 residues long. CDR1 is DFQATT, CDR2 SNEGSKA, per germline (reference sequence). The ends lost 6 bases at V and 0 bases at J; junction bases unmatched: 12. DNA of the CDR3: TGCAGTGCCCCGACTCGGCCGGGAGGGTACCAAGAGACCCAGTACTTC. Translated, it gives CSAPTRPGGYQETQYF.

The table lists this clonotype with a few counts. The gene calls are TRBV5-1 and TRBJ2-2; unclear D gene. Per the germline V gene, CDR1 is SGHRS and CDR2 is YFSETQ. Trimming left V 0 bases short and J 3 bases short, with 9 bases between. The CDR3 runs 15 residues. The CDR3 nucleotides are TGCGCCAGCAGCTTGGGCAACCTACACACCGGGGAGCTGTTTTTT. It specifies CASSLGNLHTGELFF.

The V call is TRBV11-3, the J call TRBJ2-5; 7 bases align to TRBD1. Germline CDR1 and CDR2: SGHNT and YENEEA. The CDR3 covers 15 residues. J was trimmed by 5 bases and V by 0 bases; bases with no gene match: 6. The CDR3 is CASSLDGTAEETQYF. The DNA for the CDR3 is TGTGCCAGCAGCTTAGATGGGACAGCGGAGGAGACCCAGTACTTC.

The V and J genes are TRBV7-2 and TRBJ1-2; D is unresolved. This CDR3 contains 12 residues. V was cut by 2 bases and J by 7 bases, with 8 bases left in between. Germline V CDR1 and CDR2: SGHTA, FQGNSA. CDR3 nucleotides: TGTGCCAGCAGCTTATACGGGAGTGGCTACACCTTC. It translates to CASSLYGSGYTF.

This clonotype appeared a single time. V and J are TRBV12-3 or TRBV12-4 and TRBJ2-5, with 11 nucleotides matching TRBD2. Losses at the gene ends were 6 bases for V and 0 bases for J; bases not matched to a gene: 3. CDR3 length: 15 amino acids. The CDR3 protein is CASRTLAGDQETQYF. In nucleotides, the CDR3 is TGTGCCAGCAGAACACTAGCGGGGGACCAAGAGACCCAGTACTTC.

The chain is built from TRBV5-6 and TRBJ1-2; 9 positions match TRBD1. There are 15 residues in the CDR3. The V segment lost 4 bases and the J segment 4 bases; nucleotides outside the gene matches: 8. Germline CDR1 reads SGHDT; CDR2 reads YYEEEE. This chain's CDR3 is CASSAGTGSLYGYTF. The CDR3, as DNA: TGTGCCAGCAGCGCCGGGACAGGGTCCCTCTATGGCTACACCTTC.

This chain uses TRBV6-1 with TRBJ2-3; 9 nucleotides line up with TRBD1. Germline CDR1 MNHNS, CDR2 SASEGT. This CDR3 has 16 amino acids. V gave up 6 bases and J gave up 8 bases; unmatched junction bases: 15. In DNA, the CDR3 is TGTGCCAGCAGGACGGCCGGGACAGGGCCCTTTGTTACGCAGTATTTT. Amino acid sequence: CASRTAGTGPFVTQYF.

This clonotype was detected a few times. The chain links TRBV7-2 to TRBJ2-3, with D uncertain. Between the trimmed V and J ends, which lost 4 bases and 14 bases, there was a span of 22 bases. This CDR3 comprises 14 residues. From germline, CDR1 is SGHTA and CDR2 FQGNSA. This chain's CDR3 is CASSSQPSTPERYF. The CDR3 nucleotides are TGTGCCAGCAGCTCCCAACCCTCGACTCCTGAGAGGTATTTT.

This chain joins TRBV7-2 and TRBJ2-7, with 7 bases matching TRBD1. After removal of 3 bases from V and 5 bases from J, the junction contained 7 bases not matched to a gene. The germline V gene has CDR1 SGHTA and CDR2 FQGNSA. The CDR3 runs 14 residues. For the CDR3, the DNA is TGTGCCAGCAGCTTCCAGACAGGGTTACACGAGCAGTACTTC. It codes for CASSFQTGLHEQYF. Full variable domain (missing parts from reference TRBV7-2 and TRBJ2-7): GAGVSQSPSNKVTEKGKDVELRCDPISGHTALYWYRQSLGQGLEFLIYFQGNSAPDKSGLPSDRFSAERTGGSVSTLTIQRTQQEDSAVYLCASSFQTGLHEQYFGPGTRLTVT.

The chain combines TRBV7-9 with TRBJ2-7; 10 bases are shared with TRBD2. V was clipped by 4 bases and J by 2 bases; unmatched bases: 5. Germline CDR1 reads SEHNR; CDR2 reads FQNEAQ (reference sequence). This CDR3 comprises 15 residues. The CDR3 reads CASSSGLAAAYEQYF. As DNA, the CDR3 is TGTGCCAGCAGCTCCGGACTAGCGGCCGCCTACGAGCAGTACTTC.

This chain joins TRBV10-3 and TRBJ2-1; a possible D gene is TRBD1 (5 bases). Trimming removed 3 bases at V and 7 bases at J, with 10 bases between. The CDR3 extends over 13 amino acids. Germline assignment: CDR1 ENHRY and CDR2 SYGVKD. The DNA of the CDR3 is TGTGCCATCAGTGACCCCGACAGAAATGAGCAGTTCTTC. This encodes CAISDPDRNEQFF.

This rearrangement joins TRBV28 to TRBJ1-6; TRBD1 is a possible D gene (5 bases). V was pared by 3 bases and J by 9 bases, with 15 bases between. The germline V gene has CDR1 MDHEN and CDR2 SYDVKM. The CDR3 consists of 15 residues. CDR3 amino acids: CASSFMARVGSPLHF. In nucleotides, the CDR3 is TGTGCCAGCAGTTTTATGGCCAGGGTAGGTTCACCCCTCCACTTT.

V is TRBV29-1 and J is TRBJ1-3, with 9 bases that match TRBD1. CDR3 length: 13 residues. The J segment lost 4 bases and the V segment lost 7 bases, leaving 5 bases of the junction unmatched. From germline, CDR1 is SQVTM and CDR2 ANQGSEA. The DNA of the CDR3 is TGCAGCGCCCAAGGACAGGGGGGAAACACCATATATTTT. Translation gives CSAQGQGGNTIYF.